This T cell receptor (beta chain) was recovered during a study of cytomegalovirus exposure and HLA in healthy donors. In its sample, this clone was seen once. Germline V lookup: CDR1 SEHNR, CDR2 FQNEAQ (reference sequence). The CDR3 spans 14 residues. V was trimmed by 1 base and J by 7 bases, leaving 10 bases between them. Primers included in the PCR were 60 Vbeta and 13 Jbeta primers. Measured with immunoSEQ multiplex PCR; TCRdb has only the in-frame clones, and not every one. The data hold approximately 220,000 clones, with 82% observed a single time. V and J are TRBV7-9 and TRBJ1-4, with D perhaps matching TRBD1 (5 bases). Sequenced sample: PBMCs. The sequence was collected from a man aged 40-50 years in good health and CMV-seropositive. The CDR3 is CASSLVGQVEKLFF. CDR3 bases: TGTGCCAGCAGCTTAGTGGGGCAAGTTGAAAAACTGTTTTTT.